This T cell receptor (beta chain) came from a study of T cell responses to AZD1222 COVID-19 vaccine. Findings and caveats of the study: Sampling captured repertoires only after the peak T cell response. A reported finding is that nearly half of spike-specific TCRs target unmutated variant regions.

As to this clone: Its specificity is not known.

Data came from immunoSEQ multiplex PCR; TCRdb stores just in-frame clones and leaves some out. The table has roughly 150,000 clones, 88% seen once. The CDR3 runs to 14 residues. CDR1 and CDR2 from the germline V gene are SGHTA and FQGNSA. V dropped 2 bases and J dropped 4 bases, with 8 bases sitting between them. V gene TRBV7-2 combines with J gene TRBJ2-2; D perhaps matches TRBD2 (5 bases). The receptor was derived from an adult in good health. Sequenced here: peripheral blood, sampled on day 0 of AZD1222 vaccination. CDR3 in amino acids: CASSLKGGTGELFF. The CDR3 bases are TGTGCCAGCAGCTTAAAAGGAGGCACCGGGGAGCTGTTTTTT. The full variable domain, in which reference TRBV7-2 and TRBJ2-2 provide the parts outside the CDR3, is GAGVSQSPSNKVTEKGKDVELRCDPISGHTALYWYRQSLGQGLEFLIYFQGNSAPDKSGLPSDRFSAERTGGSVSTLTIQRTQQEDSAVYLCASSLKGGTGELFFGEGSRLTVL.